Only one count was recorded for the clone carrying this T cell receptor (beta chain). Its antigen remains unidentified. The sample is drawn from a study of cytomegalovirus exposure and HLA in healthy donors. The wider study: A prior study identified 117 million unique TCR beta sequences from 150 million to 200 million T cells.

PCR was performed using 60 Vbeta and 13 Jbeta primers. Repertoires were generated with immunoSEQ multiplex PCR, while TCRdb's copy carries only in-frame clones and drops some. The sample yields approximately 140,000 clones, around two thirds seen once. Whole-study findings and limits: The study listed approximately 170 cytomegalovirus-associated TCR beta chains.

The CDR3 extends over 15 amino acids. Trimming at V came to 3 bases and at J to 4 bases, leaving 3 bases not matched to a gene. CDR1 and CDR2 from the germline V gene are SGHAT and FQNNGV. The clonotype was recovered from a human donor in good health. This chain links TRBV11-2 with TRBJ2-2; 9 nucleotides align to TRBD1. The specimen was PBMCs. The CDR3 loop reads CASSFQTGGTGELFF. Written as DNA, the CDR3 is TGTGCCAGCAGCTTCCAGACAGGGGGCACCGGGGAGCTGTTTTTT.